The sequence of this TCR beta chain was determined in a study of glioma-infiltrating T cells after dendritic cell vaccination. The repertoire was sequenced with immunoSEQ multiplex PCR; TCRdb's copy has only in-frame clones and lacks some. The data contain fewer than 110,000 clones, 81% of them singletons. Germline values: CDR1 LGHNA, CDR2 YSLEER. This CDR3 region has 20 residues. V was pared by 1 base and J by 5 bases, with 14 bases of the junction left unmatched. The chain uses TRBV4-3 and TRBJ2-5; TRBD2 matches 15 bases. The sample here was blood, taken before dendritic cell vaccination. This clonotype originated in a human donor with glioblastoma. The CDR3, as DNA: TGCGCCAGCAGCCAAGGTGGCTCCTGGGGACTAGCGGGGGGATGGGAGACCCAGTACTTC. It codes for CASSQGGSWGLAGGWETQYF.